Listed here is a single TCR beta chain. Many counts were recorded for this clone. Its target antigen remains unknown. No clone much larger than this one lies a single base away; base qualities are absent. Related bone marrow donors provided peripheral blood samples on the day of marrow donation. Peripheral blood and bone marrow mononuclear cells were isolated by Ficoll-Hypaque density centrifugation and cryopreserved. The CDR3 covers 15 residues, taking in both the cysteine and the phenylalanine. The kept DNA is CDR3 alone, 45 bases in frame from the first base. Per the germline V gene (reference sequence), SEHNR is the CDR1 and FQNEAQ is the CDR2. The germline V and J ends show losses of 4 bases and 1 base respectively, and no gene match explains 4 bases of the junction. Genomic DNA was the input for TRB sequencing, which was run either with the immunoSEQ assay at survey resolution or with the hsTCRB kit. The authors' pipeline ran thus. The immunoSEQ software handled initial read processing, and the LymphoSeq R package was used for repertoire analyses. Clonality was computed as 1 minus normalized Shannon entropy; Gini coefficient was also calculated for each TRB dataset. To infer phenotypes in unsorted samples, TRB sequences from sorted subsets of the recipient or donor were mapped onto the unsorted samples of the same recipient. The immuneACCESS repertoire file appears here via TCRdb, limited to in-frame rearrangements. These files lack a portion of the clones; in checked studies, under half of the deficit traces to unresolved V genes, and the cause of the others is not known. V, J and clone size are taken as reported in that table, and D and trimming were inferred from the DNA itself. This sample contains 30,000 to 35,000 clones, none of which is a singleton. In total, the top ten clones hold 5.5% to 8.5% of the sample.

These data come from a study of T cells after posttransplantation cyclophosphamide (dated by TCRdb to between 2015 and 2016). A note on the overall study: The study tracked T cell repertoire reconstitution by TRB sequencing after myeloablative bone marrow transplantation using posttransplantation cyclophosphamide as GVHD prophylaxis. Samples from around 35 PTCy-treated patients and about 17 related bone marrow donors of those patients were subjected to antigen receptor sequencing. Blood from every one of the 30 or so PTCy patients who had 1-year posttransplant specimens underwent TRB sequencing. TRB sequencing was also done on up to about 3 additional blood samples from 2 to 5.2 years after transplant in 3 patients, and on pretransplant blood from several patients. TRA and TRB clonality were tightly correlated in ten or so samples, so subsequent TCR analyses focused on TRB only. Public TRB sequences were checked against a database of over 3,500 sequences associated with responses to pathogens, tumor antigens, self-antigens and alloantigens.

Beyond this particular receptor, the publication reports: The TRB repertoires of T cells infiltrating skin or the GI tract showed only limited overlap with the TRB repertoires found in blood. Donor-recipient similarity was low at 1-2 months but increased during the first year, and donor CD8+ memory clones often dominated later blood repertoires. Across 35 to 55 patients, TRB clonality was highly associated with recipient CMV seropositivity and CMV reactivation, and diversity in PTCy patients was similar to diversity in CNI/methotrexate controls.

The rearrangement joined TRBV7-9 to TRBJ1-5; 7 central bases correspond to TRBD1. Sequenced: PBMCs. The clonotype was recovered from a woman aged 45-60 years in good health and a related stem cell transplant donor. The CDR3: CASSSDRESNQPQHF. The DNA sequence is given as TGTGCCAGCAGCTCCGACAGGGAAAGCAATCAGCCCCAGCATTTT.